This T cell receptor (beta chain) was recorded in a study of technical replicates of blood from a few donors. Only in-frame clones appear in the TCRdb table, and some are missing; sequencing was by immunoSEQ multiplex PCR. The sample includes 75,000 to 90,000 clones, approximately 90% of them seen just once. Source material: T cells isolated from PBMCs. The TCR was taken from a human donor in good health.

The CDR3 nucleotides read TGCGCCAGCAGCTTGGCCCGGACAGCACAAGAGACCCAGTACTTC. Its protein product is CASSLARTAQETQYF. The J gene is TRBJ2-5, the V gene TRBV5-1; D may be TRBD1 (6 bases). The CDR3 totals 15 residues. Germline V lookup: CDR1 SGHRS, CDR2 YFSETQ. Trimming pared 0 bases from V and 2 bases from J, leaving 11 bases between.